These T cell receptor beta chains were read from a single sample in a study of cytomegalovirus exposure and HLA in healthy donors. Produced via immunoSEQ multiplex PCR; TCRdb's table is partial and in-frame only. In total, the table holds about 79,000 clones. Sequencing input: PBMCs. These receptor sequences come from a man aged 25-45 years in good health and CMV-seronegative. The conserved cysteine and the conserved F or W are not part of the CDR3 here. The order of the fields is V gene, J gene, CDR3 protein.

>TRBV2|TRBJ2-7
ASSEGQVPLEQY
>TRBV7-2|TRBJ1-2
ASSLRWTGGDGYT
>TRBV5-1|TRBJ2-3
ASSLVPPGRGTSHTQY
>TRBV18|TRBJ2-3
ASSPGGSTDTQY
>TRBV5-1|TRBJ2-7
ASSFTGTGGSTAY
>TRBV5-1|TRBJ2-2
ASSLGASTGELF
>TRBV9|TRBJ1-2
ASSGGGDYGYT
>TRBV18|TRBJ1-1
ASSPLNLGGEAF
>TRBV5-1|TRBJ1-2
ASSSTGDGYT
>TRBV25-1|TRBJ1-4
ASSHRGDLRKLF
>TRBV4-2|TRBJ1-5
ASSQRAGDSNQPQH
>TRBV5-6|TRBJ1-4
ASSLGGVLNEKLF
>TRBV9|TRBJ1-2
ASTATGGARSYT
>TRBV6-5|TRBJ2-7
ASSYSGTESYEQY
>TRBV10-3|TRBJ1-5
AISGAHNQPQH
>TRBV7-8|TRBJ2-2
ASSFYRGTGELF
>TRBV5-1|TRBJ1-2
ASSAGQGWGYT
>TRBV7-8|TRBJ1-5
ASSLVGQLNQPQH
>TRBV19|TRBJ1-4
ASSPDRGQEKLF
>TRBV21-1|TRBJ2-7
ASSKCQEGSRYEQY
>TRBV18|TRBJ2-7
ASSPHREGGGEQY
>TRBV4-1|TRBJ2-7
ASSHHRTYEQY
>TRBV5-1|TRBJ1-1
ASSLGQGYPEAF
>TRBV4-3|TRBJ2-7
ASSQDRYPPSYEQY
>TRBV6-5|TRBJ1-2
ASSYSRNLYGYT
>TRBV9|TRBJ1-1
ASSTGGTEAF
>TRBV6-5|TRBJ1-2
ASSRGLKWNYGYT
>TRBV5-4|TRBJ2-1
ASSPRLAGGSSYNEQF
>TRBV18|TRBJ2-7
ASSPLNSTAYEQY
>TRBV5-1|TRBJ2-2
ASSLVGNTGELF
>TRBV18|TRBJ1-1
ASSPYDSRTGSVEAF
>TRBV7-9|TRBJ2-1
ASSTRGSSYNEQF
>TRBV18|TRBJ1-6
ASSASQDSPLH
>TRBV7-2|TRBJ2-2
ASSRGQGNTGELF
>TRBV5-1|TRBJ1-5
ASSLQGAWEPQH
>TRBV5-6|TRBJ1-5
ASSFEGQGKS
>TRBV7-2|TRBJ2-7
ASSLDVAAIYEQY